The 2 T cell receptor beta chains below were found in one sample sequenced in a study of OX40 agonist ivuxolimab in advanced cancers. Only in-frame clones appear in the TCRdb table, and some are missing; sequencing was by immunoSEQ multiplex PCR. The top ten hold roughly 1.1% of the sample, which has approximately 52,000 clones, about four fifths seen once. Specimen: CD4+ or CD8+ T cells sorted from blood, collected in a trial of the OX40 agonist ivuxolimab. These receptors were taken from an adult with an advanced solid tumor such as melanoma, head and neck, liver or kidney cancer.

This clone was seen a single time. The chain combines TRBV14 with TRBJ1-2; 8 nucleotides match TRBD1. The CDR3 extends over 15 amino acids. J was trimmed by 5 bases and V by 3 bases; bases with no gene match: 8. Germline V CDR1 and CDR2: SGHDN, FVKESK. The CDR3 spells CASSQPGQGGYGYTF. For the CDR3, the DNA is TGTGCCAGCAGCCAGCCCGGACAGGGCGGATATGGCTACACCTTC.

CDR3 DNA sequence: TGTGCCAGCAGCCATGACAGGGTTCGCTACACCTTC. This gives the protein CASSHDRVRYTF. The chain carries TRBV14 and TRBJ1-2, with TRBD1 identical over 7 bases. V lost 3 bases to trimming and J lost 9 bases; unmatched junction nucleotides: 4. Germline V lookup: CDR1 SGHDN, CDR2 FVKESK. The CDR3 covers 12 residues.